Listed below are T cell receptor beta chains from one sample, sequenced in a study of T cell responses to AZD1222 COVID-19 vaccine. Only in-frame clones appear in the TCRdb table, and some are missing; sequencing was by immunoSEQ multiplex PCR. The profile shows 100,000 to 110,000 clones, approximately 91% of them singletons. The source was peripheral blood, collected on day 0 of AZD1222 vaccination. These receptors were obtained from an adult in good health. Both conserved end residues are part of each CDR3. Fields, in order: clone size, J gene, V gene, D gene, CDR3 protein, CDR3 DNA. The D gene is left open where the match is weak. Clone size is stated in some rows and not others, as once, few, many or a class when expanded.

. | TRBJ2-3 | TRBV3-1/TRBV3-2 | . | CASSLRWGSRTDTQYF | TGTGCCAGCAGCCTTAGGTGGGGTTCTCGCACAGATACGCAGTATTTT
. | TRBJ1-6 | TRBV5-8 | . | CASSWSNNSPLHF | TGTGCCAGCAGCTGGTCAAATAATTCACCCCTCCACTTT
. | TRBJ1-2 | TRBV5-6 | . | CASSSGNYGYTF | TGTGCCAGCAGCTCGGGAAACTATGGCTACACCTTC
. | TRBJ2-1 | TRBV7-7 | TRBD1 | CASSGQTGRVGTYNEQFF | TGTGCCAGCAGCGGCCAGACAGGGCGGGTGGGCACCTACAATGAGCAGTTCTTC
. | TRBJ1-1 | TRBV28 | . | CASSFHRGNMNTEAFF | TGTGCCAGCAGTTTTCATAGGGGGAACATGAACACTGAAGCTTTCTTT
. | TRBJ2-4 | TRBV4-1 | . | CASSQEGPMELPLKNIQYF | TGCGCCAGCAGCCAAGAGGGGCCTATGGAGTTACCCCTCAAAAACATTCAGTACTTC
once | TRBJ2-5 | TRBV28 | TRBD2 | CASSFGGGLQETQYF | TGTGCCAGCAGTTTTGGCGGGGGACTACAAGAGACCCAGTACTTC
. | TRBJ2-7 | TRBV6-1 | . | CASSEPGLAEQYF | TGTGCCAGCAGTGAACCGGGGTTGGCGGAGCAGTACTTC
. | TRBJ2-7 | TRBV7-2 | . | CASSPDRSVSYEQYF | TGTGCCAGCAGCCCAGACCGAAGCGTCTCCTACGAGCAGTACTTC
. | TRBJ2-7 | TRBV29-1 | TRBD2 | CSVEAVIAGGSGEQYF | TGCAGCGTTGAAGCCGTGATAGCGGGAGGCAGTGGCGAGCAGTACTTC
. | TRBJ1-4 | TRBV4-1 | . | CASSLTDGEKLFF | TGCGCCAGCAGTCTTACGGATGGCGAAAAACTGTTTTTT
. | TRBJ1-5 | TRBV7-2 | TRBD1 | CASSFGTGYLQPQHF | TGTGCCAGCAGCTTCGGGACAGGGTATCTCCAGCCCCAGCATTTT
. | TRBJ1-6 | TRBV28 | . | CASSGGANSPLHF | TGTGCCAGCAGTGGGGGAGCTAATTCACCCCTCCACTTT
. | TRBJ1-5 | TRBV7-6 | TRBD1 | CASSPGTGADQPQHF | TGTGCCAGCAGCCCAGGGACAGGGGCAGATCAGCCCCAGCATTTT
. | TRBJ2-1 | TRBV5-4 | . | CASSTRGSPYNEQFF | TGTGCCAGCAGCACGAGGGGTTCGCCCTACAATGAGCAGTTCTTC
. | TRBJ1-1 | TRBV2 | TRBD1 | CASSEAGTENTEAFF | TGTGCCAGCAGTGAAGCCGGGACAGAGAACACTGAAGCTTTCTTT
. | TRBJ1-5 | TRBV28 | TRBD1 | CASGTGGHTSNQPQHF | TGTGCCAGCGGGACAGGGGGCCATACTAGCAATCAGCCCCAGCATTTT
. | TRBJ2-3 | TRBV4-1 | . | CASSQDEEGVFTDTQYF | TGCGCCAGCAGCCAAGATGAAGAGGGGGTCTTCACAGATACGCAGTATTTT
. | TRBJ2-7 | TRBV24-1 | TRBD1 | CATSDRTGTAYEQYF | TGTGCCACCAGTGATCGGACCGGGACAGCCTACGAGCAGTACTTC
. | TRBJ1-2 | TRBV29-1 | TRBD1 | CSVARGSGYTF | TGCAGCGTTGCCAGGGGGAGCGGCTACACCTTC
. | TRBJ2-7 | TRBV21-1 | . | CASSSQSGTGGAYEQYF | TGTGCCAGCAGCAGTCAATCCGGGACAGGGGGGGCCTACGAGCAGTACTTC
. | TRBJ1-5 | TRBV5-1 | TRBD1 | CASRRTGTLVSRSNQPQHF | TGCGCCAGCAGACGGACAGGGACACTCGTATCTCGGAGCAATCAGCCCCAGCATTTT
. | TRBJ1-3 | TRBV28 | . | CASSQPRTEGNTIYF | TGTGCCAGCAGCCAACCCCGGACAGAAGGAAACACCATATATTTT
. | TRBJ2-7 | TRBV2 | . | CASSGSRTEAYEQYF | TGTGCCAGCAGTGGGTCCCGGACTGAAGCCTACGAGCAGTACTTC
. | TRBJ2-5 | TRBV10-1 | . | CASSESVQETQYF | TGCGCCAGCAGTGAGTCCGTACAAGAGACCCAGTACTTC
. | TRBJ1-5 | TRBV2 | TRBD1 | CASSVQGTGIAGNQPQHF | TGTGCCAGCAGTGTTCAGGGGACAGGGATCGCTGGCAATCAGCCCCAGCATTTT
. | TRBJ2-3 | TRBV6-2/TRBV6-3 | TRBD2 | CASSGVLAGSDTQYF | TGTGCCAGCAGCGGGGTACTAGCGGGTTCAGATACGCAGTATTTT
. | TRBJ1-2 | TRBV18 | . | CASSPSVRDGYTF | TGTGCCAGCTCACCATCTGTCAGGGACGGCTACACCTTC
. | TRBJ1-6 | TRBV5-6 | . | CASSYRGSSPLHF | TGTGCCAGCAGTTATAGGGGGAGTTCACCCCTCCACTTT
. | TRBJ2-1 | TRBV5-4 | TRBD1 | CASSLKGARVDEQFF | TGTGCCAGCAGCTTGAAGGGGGCGCGAGTGGATGAGCAGTTCTTC
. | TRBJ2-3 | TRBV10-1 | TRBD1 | CASSSHDRGQTDTQYF | TGCGCCAGCAGTTCCCACGACAGGGGGCAGACAGATACGCAGTATTTT
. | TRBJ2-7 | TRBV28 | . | CASSALAGAEQYF | TGTGCCAGCAGCGCCTTGGCAGGGGCCGAGCAGTACTTC
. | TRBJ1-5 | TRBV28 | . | CASSLGGLGWQPQHF | TGTGCCAGCAGTTTGGGGGGACTGGGGTGGCAGCCCCAGCATTTT
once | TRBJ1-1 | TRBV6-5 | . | CASSYRGRTTEAFF | TGTGCCAGCAGTTATCGGGGTAGGACCACTGAAGCTTTCTTT
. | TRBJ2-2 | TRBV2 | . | CASSEVVYTGELFF | TGTGCCAGCAGTGAAGTGGTATACACCGGGGAGCTGTTTTTT
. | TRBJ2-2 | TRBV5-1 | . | CASSLEAITGELFF | TGCGCCAGCAGCTTGGAGGCCATCACCGGGGAGCTGTTTTTT
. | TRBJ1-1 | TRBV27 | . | CASSFDSPNTEAFF | TGTGCCAGCAGTTTTGACAGCCCGAACACTGAAGCTTTCTTT
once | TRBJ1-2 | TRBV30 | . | CAWSVSGYGYTF | TGTGCCTGGAGTGTGTCCGGCTATGGCTACACCTTC
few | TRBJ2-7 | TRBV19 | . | CASSIVLSNGVEQYF | TGTGCCAGTAGTATAGTCCTGTCCAATGGGGTCGAGCAGTACTTC
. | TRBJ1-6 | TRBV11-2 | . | CASSRGLDSGLPLHF | TGTGCCAGCAGCCGGGGATTGGACTCTGGCTTACCCCTCCACTTT
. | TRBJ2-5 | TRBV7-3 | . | CASSPQVGSETQYF | TGTGCCAGCAGCCCCCAGGTGGGGAGCGAGACCCAGTACTTC
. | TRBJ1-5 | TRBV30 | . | CAWSVRGGGQPQHF | TGTGCCTGGAGTGTAAGGGGGGGCGGTCAGCCCCAGCATTTT
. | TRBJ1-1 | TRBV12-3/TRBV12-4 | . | CASSTIQGEAFF | TGTGCCAGCAGCACGATACAGGGTGAAGCTTTCTTT
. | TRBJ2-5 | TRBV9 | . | CASSVAVQETQYF | TGTGCCAGCAGCGTAGCAGTGCAAGAGACCCAGTACTTC
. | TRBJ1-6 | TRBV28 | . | CASSSPQGRSPLHF | TGTGCCAGCAGTTCCCCCCAAGGACGGTCACCCCTCCACTTT
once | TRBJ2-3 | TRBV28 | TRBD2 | CASSLWLRERTDTQYF | TGTGCCAGCAGTTTATGGTTGCGGGAGCGCACAGATACGCAGTATTTT
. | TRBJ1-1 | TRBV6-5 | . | CASTKERGTLTEAFF | TGTGCCAGCACAAAGGAAAGAGGGACACTCACTGAAGCTTTCTTT
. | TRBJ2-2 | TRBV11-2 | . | CASSFSWGVNTGELFF | TGTGCCAGCAGCTTTTCTTGGGGGGTTAACACCGGGGAGCTGTTTTTT
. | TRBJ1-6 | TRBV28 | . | CASSWVHNNSPLHF | TGTGCCAGCAGTTGGGTCCACAATAATTCACCCCTCCACTTT
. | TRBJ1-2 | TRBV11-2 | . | CASSLTDANYGYTF | TGTGCCAGCAGCCTAACGGACGCGAACTATGGCTACACCTTC
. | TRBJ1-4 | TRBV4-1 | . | CASSQGGAGEKLFF | TGCGCCAGCAGCCAAGGGGGGGCAGGGGAAAAACTGTTTTTT
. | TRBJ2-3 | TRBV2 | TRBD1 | CASWDSNTDTQYF | TGTGCCAGCTGGGACAGCAACACAGATACGCAGTATTTT
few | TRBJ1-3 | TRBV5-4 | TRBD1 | CASSLAGQGGGNTIYF | TGTGCCAGCAGCTTGGCCGGACAGGGAGGTGGAAACACCATATATTTT
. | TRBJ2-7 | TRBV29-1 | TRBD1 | CSAWDRGSYEQYF | TGCAGCGCCTGGGACAGGGGGTCCTACGAGCAGTACTTC